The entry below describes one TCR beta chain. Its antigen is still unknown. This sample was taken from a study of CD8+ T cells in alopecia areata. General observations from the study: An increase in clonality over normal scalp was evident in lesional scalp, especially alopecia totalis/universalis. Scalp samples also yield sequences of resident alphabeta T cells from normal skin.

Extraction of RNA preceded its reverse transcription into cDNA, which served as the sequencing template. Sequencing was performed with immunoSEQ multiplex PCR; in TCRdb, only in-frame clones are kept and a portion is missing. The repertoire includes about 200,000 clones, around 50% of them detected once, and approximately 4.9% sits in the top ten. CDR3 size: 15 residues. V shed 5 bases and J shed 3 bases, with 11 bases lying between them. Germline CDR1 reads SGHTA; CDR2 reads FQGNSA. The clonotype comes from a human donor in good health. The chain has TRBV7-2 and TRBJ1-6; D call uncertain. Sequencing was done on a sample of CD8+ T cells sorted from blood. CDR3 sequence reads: CASSPDGSYNSPLHF. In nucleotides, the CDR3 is TGTGCCAGCAGCCCCGACGGAAGCTATAATTCACCCCTCCACTTT. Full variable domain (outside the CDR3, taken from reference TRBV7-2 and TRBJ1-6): GAGVSQSPSNKVTEKGKDVELRCDPISGHTALYWYRQSLGQGLEFLIYFQGNSAPDKSGLPSDRFSAERTGGSVSTLTIQRTQQEDSAVYLCASSPDGSYNSPLHFGNGTRLTVT.